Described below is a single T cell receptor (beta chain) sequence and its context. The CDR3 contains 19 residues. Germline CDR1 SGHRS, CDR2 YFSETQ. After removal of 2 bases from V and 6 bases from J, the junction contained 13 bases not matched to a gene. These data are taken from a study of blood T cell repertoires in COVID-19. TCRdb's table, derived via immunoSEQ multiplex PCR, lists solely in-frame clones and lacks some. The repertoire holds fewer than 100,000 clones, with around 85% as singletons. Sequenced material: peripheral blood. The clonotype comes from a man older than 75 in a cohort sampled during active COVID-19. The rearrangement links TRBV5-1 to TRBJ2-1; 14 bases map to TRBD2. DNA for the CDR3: TGCGCCAGCAGCTTCAAGCCGACTAGCGGGGGGGCCCGGCTCAATGAGCAGTTCTTC. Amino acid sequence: CASSFKPTSGGARLNEQFF.